Following are 24 T cell receptor beta chains from one sample sequenced in a study of cytomegalovirus exposure and HLA in healthy donors. It was with 60 Vbeta and 13 Jbeta primers that the PCR ran. Libraries were prepared by immunoSEQ multiplex PCR; TCRdb keeps only in-frame clonotypes and omits some of them. The table has almost 200,000 clones, more than 75% seen once; the top ten hold about 0.37%. Source material: PBMCs. These TCRs come from a male donor in good health and CMV-seropositive.

The chain combines TRBV5-1 with TRBJ1-4, with D possibly being TRBD1 (5 bases). V was trimmed by 0 bases and J by 8 bases, leaving 11 bases between them. Germline V gene sequence: CDR1 SGHRS, CDR2 YFSETQ. The CDR3 has 14 residues. Written as DNA, the CDR3 is TGCGCCAGCAGCTTGGAAGGGGTCCAGGAAAAACTGTTTTTT. Its protein product is CASSLEGVQEKLFF.

This chain connects TRBV11-3 to TRBJ2-7; 7 positions agree with TRBD1. V shed 5 bases, J shed 2 bases, and the junction held 6 bases outside the gene matches. Germline CDR1 is SGHNT and CDR2 is YENEEA. CDR3 length equals 14 residues. Here the CDR3 reads CASSRGGSAYEQYF. The CDR3 DNA follows: TGTGCCAGCAGCAGAGGGGGCTCCGCCTACGAGCAGTACTTC.

The CDR3 sequence is CASSSRDRLKKLFF. CDR3 in DNA: TGTGCCAGCAGCTCCCGGGACAGGTTGAAAAAACTGTTTTTT. The chain has TRBV7-6 and TRBJ1-4, with 8 bases aligning to TRBD1. This CDR3 region has 14 residues. The trim removed 4 bases at V and 9 bases at J, leaving 7 bases unmatched. Germline-derived CDR1 and CDR2 are SGHVS and FNYEAQ.

This chain uses TRBV7-2 with TRBJ1-5; D might be TRBD1 (5 bases). The CDR3 spans 15 residues. V shed 3 bases and J shed 7 bases, with 16 bases lying between them. CDR1 is SGHTA, CDR2 FQGNSA, per germline. The chain's CDR3 is CASSFDGGKSQPQHF. The CDR3 DNA reads TGTGCCAGCAGCTTTGACGGGGGGAAATCACAGCCCCAGCATTTT.

V is TRBV5-1 and J is TRBJ2-3; TRBD2 is a possible D gene (5 bases). The V end lost 0 bases, the J end lost 0 bases, and 11 bases lay between the germline ends. Germline-derived CDR1 and CDR2 are SGHRS and YFSETQ. This CDR3 is 16 amino acids long. In DNA form, the CDR3 reads TGCGCCAGCAGCTTGGGGACTTTCTCTAGCACAGATACGCAGTATTTT. This translates into CASSLGTFSSTDTQYF.

The chain is built from TRBV7-2 and TRBJ2-7; TRBD2 agrees at 12 bases. Germline CDR1 is SGHTA and CDR2 is FQGNSA. V lost 1 base and J lost 5; bases outside the gene matches: 15. This CDR3 is 19 amino acids long. The CDR3 here is CASSLVVASGRADFDEQYF. CDR3 DNA sequence: TGTGCCAGCAGCTTAGTGGTGGCTAGCGGGAGGGCCGATTTCGACGAGCAGTACTTC.

This clone was seen only once. The chain joins TRBV7-9 to TRBJ1-4; D possibly corresponds to TRBD1 (6 bases). The V end was cut by 5 bases, the J end by 5 bases, with 15 bases between. This CDR3 has 15 residues. CDR1 and CDR2 from the germline V gene are SEHNR and FQNEAQ (reference sequence). CDR3 sequence reads: CASSVEQGRNEKLFF. The CDR3 bases are TGTGCCAGCAGCGTAGAACAGGGTCGGAATGAAAAACTGTTTTTT.

The chain employs TRBV5-8 and TRBJ1-2; 8 nucleotides align to TRBD1. This CDR3 has 17 amino acids. Germline CDR1 reads SGHTS; CDR2 reads YDEGEE. Unmatched junction bases numbered 9, after V lost 1 base and J lost 1 base. The CDR3 sequence is CASSLYGDRKNNYGYTF. DNA for the CDR3: TGTGCCAGCAGCTTGTATGGGGACAGGAAAAATAACTATGGCTACACCTTC.

The V gene is TRBV10-1, the J gene TRBJ1-2; tentatively, D is TRBD1 (6 bases). The CDR3 consists of 15 residues. V lost 7 bases and J 1 base, leaving 16 bases between the germline ends. Germline values: CDR1 WNHNN, CDR2 SYGVQD (reference sequence). The CDR3 protein is CASTTRGSYNYGYTF. In nucleotides, the CDR3 is TGCGCCAGCACCACTAGGGGGAGCTATAACTATGGCTACACCTTC.

V is TRBV18 and J is TRBJ2-7; 9 bases fit TRBD1. Looked up from germline, CDR1 is KGHSH and CDR2 is LQKENI. The CDR3 totals 15 residues. The V gene end was trimmed by 0 bases and the J gene end by 3 bases; junction bases not matched to a gene: 3. The CDR3 DNA sequence: TGTGCCAGCTCACCACCGGGACAGGGCGTCTACGAGCAGTACTTC. This codes for CASSPPGQGVYEQYF.

The V and J genes are TRBV6-1 and TRBJ1-6; D is undetermined. CDR1 MNHNS and CDR2 SASEGT come from the germline V gene. Trimming removed 4 bases at V and 7 bases at J, with 8 bases between. The length of the CDR3 is 13 residues. CDR3 loop: CASSVRENSPLHF. The CDR3 DNA sequence: TGTGCCAGCAGTGTGAGGGAGAATTCACCCCTCCACTTT.

This clone was recorded once. The chain combines TRBV4-3 with TRBJ2-3; no clear D. The CDR3 is 14 residues long. The V gene's germline CDR1 is LGHNA and CDR2 YSLEER. The V and J ends lost 1 base and 0 bases respectively, with 5 bases between them. CDR3 protein: CASSQGGSTDTQYF. The CDR3 nucleotides read TGCGCCAGCAGCCAAGGAGGAAGCACAGATACGCAGTATTTT.

The J gene is TRBJ1-1, the V gene TRBV6-1; unclear D gene. There are 14 residues in the CDR3. Trimming stripped 7 bases from V and 4 bases from J, with 16 bases between. Germline V gene sequence: CDR1 MNHNS, CDR2 SASEGT. The CDR3 sequence is CASTWRTAGTEAFF. The DNA for the CDR3 is TGTGCCAGCACCTGGAGGACCGCGGGCACTGAAGCTTTCTTT.

This clone appeared once. The rearrangement links TRBV6-6 to TRBJ2-3, with D possibly TRBD2 on 5 matching bases. The CDR3 sequence is 13 residues long. The germline CDR1 and CDR2 sequences are MNHNY and SVGAGI (reference sequence). Trimming shortened V by 8 bases and J by 10 bases, and 19 bases separated the two germline ends. The DNA of the CDR3 is TGTGCCAGCGAAGAAGGAGGTCGGGATTCGCAGTATTTT. Its translation is CASEEGGRDSQYF.

The rearrangement joins TRBV21-1 to TRBJ2-2; TRBD2, the table's D call, was not compared with the DNA. TRBV21-1 has pseudogene status. The CDR3 runs to 15 residues. This CDR3 is CASSNQKWRSGELFF. Here the CDR3 DNA reads TGTGCCAGCAGCAACCAAAAGTGGAGGTCCGGGGAGCTGTTTTTT.

The gene calls are TRBV7-2 and TRBJ2-7; D may be TRBD2 (6 bases). This CDR3 contains 14 residues. Trimming took off 2 bases at V and 6 bases at J, with 14 bases between the two ends. Germline V gives CDR1 SGHTA, CDR2 FQGNSA. CDR3 coding DNA: TGTGCCAGCAGCTTAATGGGACTCCTCTTCGAGCAGTACTTC. Its translation: CASSLMGLLFEQYF. The full variable domain, rest sourced from reference TRBV7-2 and TRBJ2-7, is GAGVSQSPSNKVTEKGKDVELRCDPISGHTALYWYRQSLGQGLEFLIYFQGNSAPDKSGLPSDRFSAERTGGSVSTLTIQRTQQEDSAVYLCASSLMGLLFEQYFGPGTRLTVT.

The chain employs TRBV4-3 and TRBJ2-7; possibly TRBD1 for D (5 bases). V lost 1 base to trimming and J lost 3 bases, with 16 bases between them. The CDR3 sequence is 16 residues long. Germline loops: CDR1 LGHNA, CDR2 YSLEER. CDR3 loop: CASSQVQALSSYEQYF. The DNA of the CDR3 is TGCGCCAGCAGCCAAGTACAGGCCCTCAGTAGCTACGAGCAGTACTTC.

In regard to this clone: The junction shows a germline mismatch at one end, possibly a read error. This rearrangement joins TRBV7-9 to TRBJ1-4, with D possibly matching TRBD1 (5 bases). The CDR3 sequence is 11 residues long. Germline V lookup: CDR1 SEHNR, CDR2 FQNEAQ (reference sequence). CDR3 sequence reads: CASSLDRKTSF. DNA for the CDR3: TGTGCCAGCAGCTTAGACAGGAAAACGTCTTTT.

This chain joins TRBV2 and TRBJ1-2; D is unclear. The CDR3 spans 12 residues. The germline gives CDR1 SNHLY, CDR2 FYNNEI. Trimming took off 6 bases at V and 8 bases at J, with 13 bases between the two ends. DNA for the CDR3: TGTGCCAGCAGCGCCTTCGAGGGCGGCTACACCTTC. Amino acid sequence: CASSAFEGGYTF.

Only a few counts were recorded for this clone. V usage is TRBV5-1 and J usage is TRBJ1-2, with TRBD1 as a possible D gene (5 bases). The length of the CDR3 is 13 residues. The germline gives CDR1 SGHRS, CDR2 YFSETQ. Trimming took off 5 bases at V and 0 bases at J, with 8 bases between the two ends. CDR3 bases: TGCGCCAGCAGAGAGACAGCTAACTATGGCTACACCTTC. It specifies CASRETANYGYTF.

This clone appeared a single time. The V call is TRBV6-5, the J call TRBJ2-1; TRBD2 matches 11 bases. The V gene end was trimmed by 2 bases and the J gene end by 5 bases; junction bases not matched to a gene: 2. From germline, CDR1 is MNHEY and CDR2 SVGAGI. This CDR3 has 15 amino acids. CDR3 in DNA: TGTGCCAGCAGTTACGGGACTAGCGGAAACAATGAGCAGTTCTTC. Its translation is CASSYGTSGNNEQFF.

The rearrangement uses TRBV7-3 and TRBJ2-3, with unresolved D. CDR1 is SGHTA and CDR2 is FQGTGA in the germline V gene. This CDR3 has 12 amino acids. Trimming pared 5 bases from V and 2 bases from J, leaving 5 bases between. The CDR3 DNA reads TGTGCCAGCAGCCTCCCCACAGATACGCAGTATTTT. It encodes CASSLPTDTQYF.

The count of this clone is one. The gene calls are TRBV6-4 and TRBJ2-1, with 10 bases identical to TRBD2. The V segment lost 2 bases and the J segment 4 bases; nucleotides outside the gene matches: 8. Per the germline V gene, CDR1 is MRHNA and CDR2 is SNTAGT. The CDR3 is 17 residues long. The CDR3 loop reads CASSDSPAGGIYNEQFF. CDR3 nucleotide sequence: TGTGCCAGCAGTGACAGCCCAGCGGGAGGGATTTACAATGAGCAGTTCTTC.

The J gene is TRBJ2-1, the V gene TRBV9; D call uncertain. Deletions cut 0 bases from V and 4 bases from J, with 14 bases between. This CDR3 is built from 16 residues. From germline, CDR1 is SGDLS and CDR2 YYNGEE. CDR3: CASSVGSKRRYNEQFF. The CDR3 DNA reads as TGTGCCAGCAGCGTAGGAAGCAAGCGAAGATACAATGAGCAGTTCTTC. Full variable domain (remainder filled in from reference TRBV9 and TRBJ2-1): DSGVTQTPKHLITATGQRVTLRCSPRSGDLSVYWYQQSLDQGLQFLIQYYNGEERAKGNILERFSAQQFPDLHSELNLSSLELGDSALYFCASSVGSKRRYNEQFFGPGTRLTVL.